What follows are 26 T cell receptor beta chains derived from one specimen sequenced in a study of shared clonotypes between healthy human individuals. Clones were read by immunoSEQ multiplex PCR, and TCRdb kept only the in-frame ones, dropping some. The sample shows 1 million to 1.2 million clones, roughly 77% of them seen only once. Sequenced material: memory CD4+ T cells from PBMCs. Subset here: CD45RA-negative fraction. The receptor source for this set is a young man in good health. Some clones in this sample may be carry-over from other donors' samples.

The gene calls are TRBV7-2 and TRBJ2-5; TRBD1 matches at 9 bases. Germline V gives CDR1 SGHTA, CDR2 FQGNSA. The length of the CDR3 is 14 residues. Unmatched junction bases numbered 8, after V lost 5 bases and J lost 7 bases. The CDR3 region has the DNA TGTGCCAGCAGCACAGGGGGCAGGGGGAGGACCCAGTACTTC. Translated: CASSTGGRGRTQYF.

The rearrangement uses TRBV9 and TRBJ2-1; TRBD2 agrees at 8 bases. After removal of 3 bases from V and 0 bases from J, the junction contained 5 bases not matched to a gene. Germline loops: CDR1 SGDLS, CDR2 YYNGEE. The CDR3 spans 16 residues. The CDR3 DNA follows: TGTGCCAGCAGCGGTCAGCGGGGGCTCTCCTACAATGAGCAGTTCTTC. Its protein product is CASSGQRGLSYNEQFF.

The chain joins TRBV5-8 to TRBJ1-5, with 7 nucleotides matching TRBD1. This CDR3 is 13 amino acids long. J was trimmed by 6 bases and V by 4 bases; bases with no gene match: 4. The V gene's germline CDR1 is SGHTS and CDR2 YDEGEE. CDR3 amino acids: CASSRQGGQPQHF. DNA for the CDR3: TGTGCCAGCAGCCGACAGGGTGGTCAGCCCCAGCATTTT.

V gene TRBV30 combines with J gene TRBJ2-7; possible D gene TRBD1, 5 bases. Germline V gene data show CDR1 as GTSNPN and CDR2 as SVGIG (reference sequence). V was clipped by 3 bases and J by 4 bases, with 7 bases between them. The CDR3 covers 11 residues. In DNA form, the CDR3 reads TGTGCCTGGAGCGACAGTTACGAGCAGTACTTC. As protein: CAWSDSYEQYF.

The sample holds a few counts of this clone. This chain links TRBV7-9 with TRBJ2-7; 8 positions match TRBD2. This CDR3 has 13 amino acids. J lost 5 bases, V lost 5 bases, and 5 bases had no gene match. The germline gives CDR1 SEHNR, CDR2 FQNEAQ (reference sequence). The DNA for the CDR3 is TGTGCCAGCAGCAGGCGGACTAGCAACGAGCAGTACTTC. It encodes CASSRRTSNEQYF.

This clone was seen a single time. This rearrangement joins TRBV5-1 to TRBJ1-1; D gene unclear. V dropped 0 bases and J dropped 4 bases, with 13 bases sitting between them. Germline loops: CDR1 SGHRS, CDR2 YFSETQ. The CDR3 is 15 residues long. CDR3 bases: TGCGCCAGCAGCTTGGGGGTGGTAACCCTCACTGAAGCTTTCTTT. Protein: CASSLGVVTLTEAFF.

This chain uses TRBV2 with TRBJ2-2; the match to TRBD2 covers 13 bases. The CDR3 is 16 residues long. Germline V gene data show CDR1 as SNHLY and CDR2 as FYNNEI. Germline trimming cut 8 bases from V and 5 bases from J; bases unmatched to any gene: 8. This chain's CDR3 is CASDPGLAGTTGELFF. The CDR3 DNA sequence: TGTGCCAGCGATCCGGGACTAGCGGGAACGACCGGGGAGCTGTTTTTT. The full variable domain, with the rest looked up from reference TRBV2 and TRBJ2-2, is EPEVTQTPSHQVTQMGQEVILRCVPISNHLYFYWYRQILGQKVEFLVSFYNNEISEKSEIFDDQFSVERPDGSNFTLKIRSTKLEDSAMYFCASDPGLAGTTGELFFGEGSRLTVL.

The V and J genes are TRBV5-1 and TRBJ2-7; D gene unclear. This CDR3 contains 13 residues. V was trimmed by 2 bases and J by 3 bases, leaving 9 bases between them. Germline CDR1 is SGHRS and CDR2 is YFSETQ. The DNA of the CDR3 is TGCGCCAGCAGCTTCGCCTACCACTACGAGCAGTACTTC. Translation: CASSFAYHYEQYF.

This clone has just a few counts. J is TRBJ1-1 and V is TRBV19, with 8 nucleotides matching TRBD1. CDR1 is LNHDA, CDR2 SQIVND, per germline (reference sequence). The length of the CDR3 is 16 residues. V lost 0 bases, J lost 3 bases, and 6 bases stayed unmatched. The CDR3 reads CASSIEQGGPDTEAFF. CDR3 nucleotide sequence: TGTGCCAGTAGTATAGAACAGGGGGGGCCTGACACTGAAGCTTTCTTT.

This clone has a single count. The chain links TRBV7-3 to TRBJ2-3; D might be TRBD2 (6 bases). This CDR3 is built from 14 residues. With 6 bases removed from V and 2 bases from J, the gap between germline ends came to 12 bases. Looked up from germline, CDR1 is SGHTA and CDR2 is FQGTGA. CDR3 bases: TGTGCCAGCAGTGGAGGGCCCTTCACAGATACGCAGTATTTT. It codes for CASSGGPFTDTQYF. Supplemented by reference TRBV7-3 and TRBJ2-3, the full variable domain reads GAGVSQTPSNKVTEKGKYVELRCDPISGHTALYWYRQSLGQGPEFLIYFQGTGAADDSGLPNDRFFAVRPEGSVSTLKIQRTERGDSAVYLCASSGGPFTDTQYFGPGTRLTVL.

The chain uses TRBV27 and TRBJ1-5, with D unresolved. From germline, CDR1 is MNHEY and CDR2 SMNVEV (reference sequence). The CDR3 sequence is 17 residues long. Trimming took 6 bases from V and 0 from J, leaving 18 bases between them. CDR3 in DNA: TGTGCCAGCAGATTCCTGGCGGGTTCATATAGCAATCAGCCCCAGCATTTT. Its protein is CASRFLAGSYSNQPQHF.

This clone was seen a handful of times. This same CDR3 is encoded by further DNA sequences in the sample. The chain's CDR3 is CASSVGPAYEQYF. CDR3 coding DNA: TGTGCCAGCAGCGTAGGTCCAGCCTACGAGCAGTACTTC. The chain uses TRBV9 and TRBJ2-7, with D uncertain. The CDR3 is made up of 13 amino acids. The germline gives CDR1 SGDLS, CDR2 YYNGEE. V was clipped by 0 bases and J by 2 bases, with 6 bases between them.

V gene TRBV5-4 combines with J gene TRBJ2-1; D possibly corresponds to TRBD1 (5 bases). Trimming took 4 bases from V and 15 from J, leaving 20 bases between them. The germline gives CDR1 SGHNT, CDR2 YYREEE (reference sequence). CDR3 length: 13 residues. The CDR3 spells CASSPTKQDRRFF. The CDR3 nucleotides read TGTGCCAGCAGCCCGACAAAACAGGACCGGAGGTTCTTC. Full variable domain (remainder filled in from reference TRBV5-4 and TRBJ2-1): ETGVTQSPTHLIKTRGQQVTLRCSSQSGHNTVSWYQQALGQGPQFIFQYYREEENGRGNFPPRFSGLQFPNYSSELNVNALELDDSALYLCASSPTKQDRRFFGPGTRLTVL.

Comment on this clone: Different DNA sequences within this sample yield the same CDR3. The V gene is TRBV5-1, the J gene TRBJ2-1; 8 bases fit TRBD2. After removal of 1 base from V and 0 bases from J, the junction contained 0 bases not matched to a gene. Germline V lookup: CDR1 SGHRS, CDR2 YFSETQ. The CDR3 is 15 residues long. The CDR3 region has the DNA TGCGCCAGCAGCTTGAGCGGGAGCTCCTACAATGAGCAGTTCTTC. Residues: CASSLSGSSYNEQFF.

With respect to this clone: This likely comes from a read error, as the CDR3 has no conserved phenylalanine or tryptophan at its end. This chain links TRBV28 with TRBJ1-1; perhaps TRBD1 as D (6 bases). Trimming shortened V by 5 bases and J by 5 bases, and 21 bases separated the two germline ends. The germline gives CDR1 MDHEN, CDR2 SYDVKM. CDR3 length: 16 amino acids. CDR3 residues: CASSIPNRVRTTEAFL. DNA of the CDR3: TGTGCCAGCAGTATTCCCAACAGGGTGAGAACAACTGAAGCTTTCCTT.

The CDR3 is CASSRKDRAGANVLTF. The CDR3 region has the DNA TGTGCCAGCAGCCGAAAAGACAGGGCTGGGGCCAACGTCCTGACTTTC. The chain links TRBV7-3 to TRBJ2-6; the match to TRBD1 covers 7 bases. The CDR3 has 16 amino acids. Trimming removed 5 bases from V and 2 bases from J; junction bases left unmatched: 6. Germline V gene sequence: CDR1 SGHTA, CDR2 FQGTGA. Based on the CDR3 plus reference TRBV7-3 and TRBJ2-6, the full variable domain is GAGVSQTPSNKVTEKGKYVELRCDPISGHTALYWYRQSLGQGPEFLIYFQGTGAADDSGLPNDRFFAVRPEGSVSTLKIQRTERGDSAVYLCASSRKDRAGANVLTFGAGSRLTVL.

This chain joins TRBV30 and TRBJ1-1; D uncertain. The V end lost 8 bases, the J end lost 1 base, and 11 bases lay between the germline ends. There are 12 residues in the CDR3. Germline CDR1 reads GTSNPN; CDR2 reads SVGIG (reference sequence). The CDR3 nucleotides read TGTGCCCTCAGATGGGGGAACACTGAAGCTTTCTTT. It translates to CALRWGNTEAFF.

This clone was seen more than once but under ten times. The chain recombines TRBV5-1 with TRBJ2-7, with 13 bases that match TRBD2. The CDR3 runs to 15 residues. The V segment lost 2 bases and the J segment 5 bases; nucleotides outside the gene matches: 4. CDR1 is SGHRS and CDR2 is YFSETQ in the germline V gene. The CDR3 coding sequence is TGCGCCAGCAGCTTAGAACTAGCGGGAGGGAACGAGCAGTACTTC. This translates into CASSLELAGGNEQYF. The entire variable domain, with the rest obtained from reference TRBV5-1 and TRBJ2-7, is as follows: KAGVTQTPRYLIKTRGQQVTLSCSPISGHRSVSWYQQTPGQGLQFLFEYFSETQRNKGNFPGRFSGRQFSNSRSEMNVSTLELGDSALYLCASSLELAGGNEQYFGPGTRLTVT.

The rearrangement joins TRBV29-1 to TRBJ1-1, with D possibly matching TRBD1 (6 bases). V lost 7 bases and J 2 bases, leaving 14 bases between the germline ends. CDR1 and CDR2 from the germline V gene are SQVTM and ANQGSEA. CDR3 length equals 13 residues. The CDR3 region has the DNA TGCAGCGCGAAGGGGGGGGCTAACACTGAAGCTTTCTTT. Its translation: CSAKGGANTEAFF.

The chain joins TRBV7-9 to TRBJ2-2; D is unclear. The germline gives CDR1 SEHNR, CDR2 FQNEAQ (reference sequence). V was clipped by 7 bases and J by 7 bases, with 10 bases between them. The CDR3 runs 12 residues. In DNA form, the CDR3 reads TGTGCCAGCACCTTTGGGGTCGGGGAGCTGTTTTTT. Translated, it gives CASTFGVGELFF.

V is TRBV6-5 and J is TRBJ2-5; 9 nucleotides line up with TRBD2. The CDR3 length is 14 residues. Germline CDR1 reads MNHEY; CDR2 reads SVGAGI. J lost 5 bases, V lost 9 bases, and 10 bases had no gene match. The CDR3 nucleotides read TGTGCCAGTTCCTCCCTAGCGGGAATGGAGACCCAGTACTTC. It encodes CASSSLAGMETQYF.

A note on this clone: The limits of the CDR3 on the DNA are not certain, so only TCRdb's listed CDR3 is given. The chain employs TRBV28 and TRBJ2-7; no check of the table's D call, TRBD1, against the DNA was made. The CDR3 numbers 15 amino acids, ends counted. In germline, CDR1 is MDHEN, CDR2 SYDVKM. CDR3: CASSLVGQGAKSTYF.

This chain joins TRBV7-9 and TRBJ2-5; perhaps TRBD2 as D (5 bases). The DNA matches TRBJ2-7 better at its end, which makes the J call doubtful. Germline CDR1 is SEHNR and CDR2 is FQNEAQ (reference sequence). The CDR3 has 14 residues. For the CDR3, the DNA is TGTGCCAGCAGTCACAGCGGCCTCTTCCGCGAGCAGTACTTC. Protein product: CASSHSGLFREQYF.

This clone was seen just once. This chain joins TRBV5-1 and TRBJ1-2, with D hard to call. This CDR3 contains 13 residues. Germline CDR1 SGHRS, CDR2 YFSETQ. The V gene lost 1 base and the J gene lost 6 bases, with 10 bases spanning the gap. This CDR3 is CASSLFPLNGYTF. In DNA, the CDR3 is TGCGCCAGCAGCTTGTTCCCCCTGAATGGCTACACCTTC.

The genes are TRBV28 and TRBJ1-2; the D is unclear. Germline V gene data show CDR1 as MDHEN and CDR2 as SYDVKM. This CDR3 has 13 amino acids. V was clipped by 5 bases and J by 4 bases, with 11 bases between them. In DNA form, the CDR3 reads TGTGCCAGCAGTGCTCCAGACATCTATGGCTACACCTTC. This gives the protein CASSAPDIYGYTF.

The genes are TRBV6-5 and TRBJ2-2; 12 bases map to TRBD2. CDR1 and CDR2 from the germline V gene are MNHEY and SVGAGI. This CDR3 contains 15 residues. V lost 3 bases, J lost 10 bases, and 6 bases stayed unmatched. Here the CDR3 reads CASSYLAGGPKELFF. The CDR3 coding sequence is TGTGCCAGCAGTTATCTAGCGGGAGGGCCTAAGGAGCTGTTTTTT.